A selection of T cell receptor beta chains follows, all from one sample in a study of monozygotic twins with inflammatory bowel disease. TCRdb reanalyzed the 5' RACE reads, giving one entry per CDR3 protein sequence and no DNA. In all, the sample yields a few hundred thousand distinct CDR3 sequences. The sequenced sample consisted of blood. Receptors originate from a human donor with ulcerative colitis or Crohn's disease, or a healthy co-twin of an affected twin (not recorded which). The CDR3 runs from the conserved cysteine through the conserved F or W. Each record gives: V gene, J gene, CDR3 protein.

v_gene: TRBV29-1; j_gene: TRBJ2-7; CDR3aa: CSVSGTGVRMSYEQYF
v_gene: TRBV19; j_gene: TRBJ2-7; CDR3aa: CASSRRAGEQYF
v_gene: TRBV20-1; j_gene: TRBJ2-3; CDR3aa: CSARVHSGGITDTQYF
v_gene: TRBV30; j_gene: TRBJ1-4; CDR3aa: CACMGVQKLFF
v_gene: TRBV5-1; j_gene: TRBJ1-4; CDR3aa: CASSYPERNEKLFF
v_gene: TRBV20-1; j_gene: TRBJ2-7; CDR3aa: CSARVDGYEQYF
v_gene: TRBV29-1; j_gene: TRBJ2-7; CDR3aa: CSVRSIRDSTSYEQYF
v_gene: TRBV11-2; j_gene: TRBJ1-5; CDR3aa: CASSLAGYRQPQHF
v_gene: TRBV11-2; j_gene: TRBJ2-2; CDR3aa: CASSLDDGRDITGELFF
v_gene: TRBV4-1; j_gene: TRBJ2-1; CDR3aa: CASSQDQGWVEQFF
v_gene: TRBV6-1; j_gene: TRBJ2-7; CDR3aa: CASRLTRQGTYEQYF
v_gene: TRBV20-1; j_gene: TRBJ1-4; CDR3aa: CSAIVPAGQGEKLFF
v_gene: TRBV7-9; j_gene: TRBJ2-7; CDR3aa: CASSPPTGYAGLYEQYF
v_gene: TRBV5-1; j_gene: TRBJ1-1; CDR3aa: CASSLGLPTEAFF
v_gene: TRBV12-3/TRBV12-4; j_gene: TRBJ1-2; CDR3aa: CPSSLSSGHGYTF
v_gene: TRBV29-1; j_gene: TRBJ1-2; CDR3aa: CSVETGINYGYTF
v_gene: TRBV27; j_gene: TRBJ1-4; CDR3aa: CASSFKPGQGNEKLFF
v_gene: TRBV19; j_gene: TRBJ2-2; CDR3aa: CASSITGKNTGELFF
v_gene: TRBV7-6; j_gene: TRBJ2-7; CDR3aa: CASSSPIDSTGGGHEQYF
v_gene: TRBV20-1; j_gene: TRBJ2-6; CDR3aa: CSASSSWANVLTF
v_gene: TRBV4-1; j_gene: TRBJ1-4; CDR3aa: CASSQRVTNEKLFF
v_gene: TRBV2; j_gene: TRBJ2-7; CDR3aa: CASRQDGSYEQYF
v_gene: TRBV7-8; j_gene: TRBJ1-1; CDR3aa: CASSLAGPRAEAFF
v_gene: TRBV7-7; j_gene: TRBJ2-5; CDR3aa: CASSQSGQETQYF
v_gene: TRBV7-3; j_gene: TRBJ2-2; CDR3aa: CASSRVGQGPNTGELFF
v_gene: TRBV6-5; j_gene: TRBJ1-1; CDR3aa: CASSYSEGAVTEAFF
v_gene: TRBV12-3/TRBV12-4; j_gene: TRBJ2-1; CDR3aa: CASGGLAGNEQFF
v_gene: TRBV7-7; j_gene: TRBJ2-7; CDR3aa: CASSPQLGGYYEQYF
v_gene: TRBV3-1; j_gene: TRBJ1-2; CDR3aa: CASSRGGGYGYTF
v_gene: TRBV7-3; j_gene: TRBJ2-2; CDR3aa: CASSFSGPGELFF
v_gene: TRBV18; j_gene: TRBJ2-4; CDR3aa: CASSPSGTGINIQYF
v_gene: TRBV24-1; j_gene: TRBJ2-5; CDR3aa: CATSDSSDRRETQYF
v_gene: TRBV6-1; j_gene: TRBJ2-1; CDR3aa: CASSGRGQGAPNEQFF
v_gene: TRBV7-8; j_gene: TRBJ1-4; CDR3aa: CASSLARGDRGGEKLFF
v_gene: TRBV6-6; j_gene: TRBJ1-2; CDR3aa: CASSSRGRDGYTF
v_gene: TRBV7-9; j_gene: TRBJ2-7; CDR3aa: CASGTGQGFHYEQYF
v_gene: TRBV20-1; j_gene: TRBJ2-5; CDR3aa: CSARGVGQQYQETQYF
v_gene: TRBV20-1; j_gene: TRBJ2-1; CDR3aa: CSARDQRGSSYNEQFF
v_gene: TRBV9; j_gene: TRBJ2-7; CDR3aa: CASSVDAGGHYEQYF
v_gene: TRBV5-1; j_gene: TRBJ2-3; CDR3aa: CASSLSGSTDTQYF
v_gene: TRBV30; j_gene: TRBJ2-7; CDR3aa: CAWSRDTPYEQYF
v_gene: TRBV4-3; j_gene: TRBJ2-7; CDR3aa: CASSQEGRTANYEQYF
v_gene: TRBV20-1; j_gene: TRBJ1-5; CDR3aa: CSARVRDSNQPQHF
v_gene: TRBV5-1; j_gene: TRBJ2-3; CDR3aa: CASSLEAGGVDTQYF